This note documents a single T cell receptor beta chain sequence. Its antigen is undetermined. The data stem from a study of CXCR3-negative and CXCR3-positive naive CD8 T cells. Germline V gene sequence: CDR1 MDHEN, CDR2 SYDVKM. The CDR3 is 16 amino acids. In triplicate, each CD8+ T cell subset was sorted at a few hundred thousand cells per replicate. Study findings and constraints: Each naive subset displayed comparably high diversity, whereas memory CD8+ cells displayed much lower diversity. Hydrophobicity of TRB CDR3s was greater in CXCR3-positive naive cells than in CXCR3-negative naive cells.

It was by 5' RACE with UMI labels that the TRB cDNA libraries were prepared. TCRdb reprocessed the 5' RACE reads and stores each CDR3 protein as one record, lacking DNA. Here the sample table reports approximately 96,000 distinct CDR3 sequences. This chain uses TRBV28 with TRBJ2-5; the TRBD1 assignment by TCRdb is unverifiable without DNA. The TCR was taken from a human donor in good health. Some clones in this sample may be carry-over from other donors' samples. Sequencing was performed on naive CXCR3+ CD8+ T cells from blood. Specified subset: CD45RO-CCR7+CD27+CD95- naive CD8+ T cells expressing CXCR3 (TNR3+). CDR3 region: CASQGWGARNQETQYF.